Listed here is a single T cell receptor beta chain. The target antigen is unknown. All the patients suffered relapse after autologous stem cell transplantation, and brentuximab vedotin exposure differed. Patients had relapsed/refractory classical Hodgkin lymphoma with complete response, partial response or progressive disease as best response. Assay: immunoSEQ multiplex PCR; the TCRdb copy retains only in-frame clones and omits some. The profile shows roughly 41,000 clones, almost 90% of them singletons. The germline V gene has CDR1 SQVTM and CDR2 ANQGSEA. V lost 4 bases to trimming and J lost 5 bases, with 15 bases between them. This CDR3 contains 14 residues. This record comes from a study of PD-1 blockade in classical Hodgkin lymphoma. Overall study results and limits: Sources of repertoire differences remain undefined, possibly disease activity or prior therapy.

V is TRBV29-1 and J is TRBJ1-5; D call uncertain. Source: peripheral blood mononuclear cells (PBMCs), taken before the second cycle of nivolumab. This clonotype originated in a human donor with classical Hodgkin lymphoma. CDR3 DNA sequence: TGCAGCGTTGGGAAGGGAGGTTTGGATCAGCCCCAGCATTTT. This codes for CSVGKGGLDQPQHF.